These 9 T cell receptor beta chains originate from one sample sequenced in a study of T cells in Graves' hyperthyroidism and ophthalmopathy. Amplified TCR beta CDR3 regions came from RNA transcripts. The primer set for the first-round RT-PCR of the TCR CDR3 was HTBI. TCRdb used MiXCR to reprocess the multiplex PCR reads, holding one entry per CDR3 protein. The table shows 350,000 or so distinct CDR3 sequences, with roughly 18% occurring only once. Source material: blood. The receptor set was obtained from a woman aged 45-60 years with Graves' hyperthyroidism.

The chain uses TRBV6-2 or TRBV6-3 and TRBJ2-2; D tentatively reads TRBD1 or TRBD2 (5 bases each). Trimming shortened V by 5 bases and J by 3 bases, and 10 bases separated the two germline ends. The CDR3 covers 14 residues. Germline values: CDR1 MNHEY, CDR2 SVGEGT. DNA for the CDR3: TGTGCCAGCAGTCCGGGACGGGACACCGGGGAGCTGTTTTTT. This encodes CASSPGRDTGELFF.

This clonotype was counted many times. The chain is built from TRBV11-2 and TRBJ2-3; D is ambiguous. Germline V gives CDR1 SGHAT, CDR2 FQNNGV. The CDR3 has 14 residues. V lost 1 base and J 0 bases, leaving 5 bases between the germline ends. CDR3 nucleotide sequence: TGTGCCAGCAGCTTAGGATGGAGCACAGATACGCAGTATTTT. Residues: CASSLGWSTDTQYF.

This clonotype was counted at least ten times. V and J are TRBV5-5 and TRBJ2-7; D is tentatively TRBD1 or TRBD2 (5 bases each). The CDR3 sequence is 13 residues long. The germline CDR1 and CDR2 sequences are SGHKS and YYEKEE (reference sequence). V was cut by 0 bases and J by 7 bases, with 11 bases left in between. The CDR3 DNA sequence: TGTGCCAGCAGCTTGGTGGGGACCGGGGAGCAGTACGTC. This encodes CASSLVGTGEQYV.

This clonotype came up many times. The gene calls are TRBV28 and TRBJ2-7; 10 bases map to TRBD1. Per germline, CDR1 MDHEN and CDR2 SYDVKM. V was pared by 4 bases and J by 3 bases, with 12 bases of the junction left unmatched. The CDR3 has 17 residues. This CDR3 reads CASSSSIRDRGFYEQYV. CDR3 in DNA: TGTGCCAGCAGTTCATCTATTCGGGACAGGGGTTTCTACGAGCAGTACGTC.

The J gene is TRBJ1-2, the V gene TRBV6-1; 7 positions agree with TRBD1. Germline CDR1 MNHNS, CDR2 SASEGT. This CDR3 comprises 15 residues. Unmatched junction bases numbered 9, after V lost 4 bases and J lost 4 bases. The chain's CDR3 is CASSGQGLLAYGYTF. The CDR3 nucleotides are TGTGCCAGCAGTGGACAGGGCCTTCTGGCCTATGGCTACACCTTC.

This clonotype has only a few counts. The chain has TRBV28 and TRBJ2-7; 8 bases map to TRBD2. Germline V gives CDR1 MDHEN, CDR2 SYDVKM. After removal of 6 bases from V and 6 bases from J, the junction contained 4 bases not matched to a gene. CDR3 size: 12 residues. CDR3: CASSASGSEQYF. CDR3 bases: TGTGCCAGCAGCGCGAGCGGGAGCGAGCAGTACTTC.

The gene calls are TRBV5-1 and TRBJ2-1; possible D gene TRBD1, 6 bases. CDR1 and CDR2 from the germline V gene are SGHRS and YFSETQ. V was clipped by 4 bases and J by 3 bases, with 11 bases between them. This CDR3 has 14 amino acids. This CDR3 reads CASSPGDLYNEQFF. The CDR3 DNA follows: TGCGCCAGCAGCCCAGGGGACCTCTACAATGAGCAGTTCTTC.

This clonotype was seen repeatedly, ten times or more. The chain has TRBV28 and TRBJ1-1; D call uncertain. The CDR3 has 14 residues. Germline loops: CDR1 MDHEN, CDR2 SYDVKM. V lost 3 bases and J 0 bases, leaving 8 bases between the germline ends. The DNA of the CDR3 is TGTGCCAGCAGTTTGCCCTCACTGAACACTGAAGCTTTCTTT. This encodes CASSLPSLNTEAFF.

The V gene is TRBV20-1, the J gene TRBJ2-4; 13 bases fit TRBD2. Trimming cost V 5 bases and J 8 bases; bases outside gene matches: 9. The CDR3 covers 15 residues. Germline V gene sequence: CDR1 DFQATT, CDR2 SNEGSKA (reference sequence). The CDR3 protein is CSAQTGTSGEDIQYF. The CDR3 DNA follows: TGCAGTGCTCAGACCGGGACTAGCGGGGAGGACATTCAGTACTTC.